This entry concerns a single T cell receptor (beta chain). These data are taken from a study of shared clonotypes between healthy human individuals. TCRdb keeps only in-frame clones here, not all; method: immunoSEQ multiplex PCR. The sample has approximately 480,000 clones, roughly 79% seen once. The sequencing input was PBMCs. The clonotype originates from a woman aged 40 to 50 in good health. Some clones in this sample may be carry-over from other donors' samples.

The CDR3 sequence is CASSLSGNSYEQYF. The CDR3, as DNA: TGTGCCAGCAGTTTATCAGGGAATTCCTACGAGCAGTACTTC. The V call is TRBV6-5, the J call TRBJ2-5; D may be TRBD1 (5 bases). The tail of the sequence fits TRBJ2-7 better, so the J call may be wrong. CDR1 and CDR2 from the germline V gene are MNHEY and SVGAGI. This CDR3 has 14 residues.